This TCR beta chain originates from a study of shared clonotypes between healthy human individuals (dated by TCRdb to the early 2020s). With respect to the entire study: The cohort comprised two women and three men aged 18 to 49 years. To increase sequencing depth and limit assay-specific biases, different laboratories used diverse techniques to prepare libraries and sequence TCR repertoires. Between about 0.94 and 8.9 billion PBMCs per donor were obtained by leukapheresis. For each donor, CD4 naive and CD4 memory were each run on three plates, CD8 naive on two plates, and CD8 memory on one plate. To estimate repertoire size and how much clonotype sharing occurs between individuals, the study deeply sequenced the blood TCR repertoires of 4 to 6 healthy adults. Results the study describes overall, beyond this receptor: Sampling was limited to blood, and TCR repertoires in tissue likely differ from TCR repertoires in blood. When a few donors were compared, the shared fraction of clonotypes was about 5% for naive CD4, more than 3% for naive CD8, 2.3% for memory CD4, and roughly 0.4% for memory CD8. Estimated clonotype richness was generally larger for naive than for memory subsets. Compared with non-shared clonotypes, clonotypes shared by all four sorted-subset donors had higher generation probabilities. Rarefaction of sorted-subset datasets indicated incomplete sequencing despite the large sequencing depth. Because the study included a small number of donors, the genetic and exposure-history diversity represented was limited. Pairwise subsampling indicated that sequencing depth was expected to affect the degree of clonotype sharing among donors.

The donors were healthy, HIV-negative adults with no recently reported acute infections or vaccinations. Every donor was a Caucasian adult residing in Nashville, Tennessee, USA. CD4+ T cells were enriched by magnetic negative selection; naive cells were then positively selected on CD45RA, and the negative fraction formed the memory subset. Blood was collected by leukapheresis, and PBMCs were isolated by Ficoll-Histopaque density gradient centrifugation and then cryopreserved in liquid nitrogen vapor phase. Analytical flow cytometry was used to check the purity and quantity of each magnetically sorted T cell population. Genomic DNA was isolated from every sorted fraction and measured by UV absorbance on a Nanodrop 2000c. Using the deep immunoSEQ assay, TCR CDR3 regions were amplified from genomic DNA by multiplex PCR. Extracted genomic DNA from each cell subset was spread evenly across all wells of several immunoSEQ 96-well plates, with each plate serving as a replicate. Each replicate PCR for sorted subsets received about 180 ng genomic DNA, equal to 28,000 or so T cell genomes. The purified libraries were quantified using a Qubit 3.0 fluorometer, sized with a Bioanalyzer 2100, and then quantified again using the KAPA Library Quantification kit. Every immunoSEQ 96-well plate was sequenced on a separate single-read 150-cycle Illumina NextSeq 550 flow cell. In the source study's methods: Because only junctional sequences without quality scores were contained in the immunoSEQ output, filtering matching that applied to full-length reads could not be performed. To assign V/J genes and CDR3, sequences were annotated using PyIR, a Python wrapper for IgBLAST v1.9, with IMGT germline references. Reads were removed for weak V/J assignments (E-value above 1e-6), missing CDR3, stop codons, out-of-frame junctions, or ambiguous translated residues. V3J clonotypes were defined by identical inferred V gene, J gene, and CDR3 amino acid sequence. Percentage overlap between repertoires was computed as shared unique clonotypes divided by the size of the smaller repertoire. Three approaches were used to assess repertoire richness: RTK rarefaction, the Chao1 estimator, and Recon v2.1 estimates of unobserved clonotypes. Generation probabilities for all TCRbeta clonotypes obtained by the gDNA method from a handful of donors were computed using OLGA. The table comes from immuneACCESS by way of TCRdb, which keeps in-frame sequences with V and J called. Part of the clones is missing from these tables; in studies checked, under half for an unresolved V gene and the rest for unknown reasons. The V and J calls and clone size were taken over from that table, and D and trimming were inferred from the DNA. The sample contains over a million clones, more than 60% of them found a single time. Together, the top ten hold 1.5% of the sample.

This clone occurred a few times. The specificity of this receptor is unknown. The record has no base qualities; no much larger clone is one base away. The sample consisted of memory CD4+ T cells sorted from blood. In light of the paper, this sample's cell subset or site label describes: CD45RA-negative fraction. This TCR came from a man younger than 35 in good health.

The nucleotides read TGTGCCACCAGCTCCAGTTTTTCTACCGTCGATGAGCAGTTCTTC. It specifies CATSSSFSTVDEQFF. Rearrangement joined TRBV15 to TRBJ2-1, with the D gene not clear enough to name. Trimming at the junction amounts to 5 bases on V and 8 bases on J, and the germline ends lie 19 bases apart. Measured from the cysteine to the phenylalanine, the CDR3 is 15 residues long. Only the CDR3 region is kept as DNA, spanning 45 bases read in frame from base 1. The germline V gene (reference sequence) specifies LNHNV as CDR1 and YYDKDF as CDR2.